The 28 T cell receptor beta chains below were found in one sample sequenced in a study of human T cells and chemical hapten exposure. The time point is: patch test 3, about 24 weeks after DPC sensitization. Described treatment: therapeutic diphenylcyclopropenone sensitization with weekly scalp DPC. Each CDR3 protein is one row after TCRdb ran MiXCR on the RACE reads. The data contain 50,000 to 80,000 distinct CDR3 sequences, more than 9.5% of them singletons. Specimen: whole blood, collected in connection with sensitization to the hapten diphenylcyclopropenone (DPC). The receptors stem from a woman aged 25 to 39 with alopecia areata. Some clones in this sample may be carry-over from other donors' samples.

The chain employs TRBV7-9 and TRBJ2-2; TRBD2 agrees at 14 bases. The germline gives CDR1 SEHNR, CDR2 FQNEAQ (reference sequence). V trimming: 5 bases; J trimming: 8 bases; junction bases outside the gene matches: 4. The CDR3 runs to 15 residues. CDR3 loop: CASSPGLAGVGELFF. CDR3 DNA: TGTGCCAGCAGCCCGGGACTAGCGGGAGTAGGGGAGCTGTTTTTT.

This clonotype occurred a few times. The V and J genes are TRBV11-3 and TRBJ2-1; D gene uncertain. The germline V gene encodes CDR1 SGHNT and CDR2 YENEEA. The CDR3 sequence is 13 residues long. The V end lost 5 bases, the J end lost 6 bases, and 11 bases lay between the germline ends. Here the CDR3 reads CASSPQLANEQFF. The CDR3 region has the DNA TGTGCCAGCAGCCCCCAGTTGGCCAATGAGCAGTTCTTC.

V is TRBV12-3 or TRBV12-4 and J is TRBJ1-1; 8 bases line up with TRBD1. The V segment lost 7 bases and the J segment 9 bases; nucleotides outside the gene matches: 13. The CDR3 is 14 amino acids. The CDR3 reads CASNNLGTGNKAFF. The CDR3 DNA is TGTGCCAGCAATAACCTTGGGACAGGAAACAAAGCTTTCTTT.

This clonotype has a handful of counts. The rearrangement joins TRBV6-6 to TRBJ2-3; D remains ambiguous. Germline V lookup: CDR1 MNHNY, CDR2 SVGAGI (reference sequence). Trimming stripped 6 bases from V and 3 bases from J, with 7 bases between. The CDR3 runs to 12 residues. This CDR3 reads CASRVFTDTQYF. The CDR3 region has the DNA TGTGCCAGCAGGGTCTTTACAGATACGCAGTATTTT.

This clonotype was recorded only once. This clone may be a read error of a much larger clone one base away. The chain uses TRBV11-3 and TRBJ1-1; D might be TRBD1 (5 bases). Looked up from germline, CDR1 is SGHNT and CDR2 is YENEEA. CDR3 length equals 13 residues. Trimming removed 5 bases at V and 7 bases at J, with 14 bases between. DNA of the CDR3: TGTGCCAGCAGCCTACTCCAGGGCGTTGAAGCTTTCTTT. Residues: CASSLLQGVEAFF.

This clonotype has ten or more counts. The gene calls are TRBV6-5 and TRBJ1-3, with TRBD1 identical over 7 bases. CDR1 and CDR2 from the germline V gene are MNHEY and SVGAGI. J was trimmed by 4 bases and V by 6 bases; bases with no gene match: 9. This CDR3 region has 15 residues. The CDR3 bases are TGTGCCAGCAGAGGCACAGGGGTGATGGGAAACACCATATATTTT. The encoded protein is CASRGTGVMGNTIYF.

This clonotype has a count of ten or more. CDR3 residues: CASSLVRGANVLTF. In DNA form, the CDR3 reads TGCGCCAGCAGCTTGGTTCGCGGGGCCAACGTCCTGACTTTC. The chain is built from TRBV5-1 and TRBJ2-6, with D unresolved. Trimming took off 0 bases at V and 4 bases at J, with 5 bases between the two ends. Germline V gives CDR1 SGHRS, CDR2 YFSETQ. The CDR3 consists of 14 residues. The whole variable domain, filled in from reference TRBV5-1 and TRBJ2-6, reads KAGVTQTPRYLIKTRGQQVTLSCSPISGHRSVSWYQQTPGQGLQFLFEYFSETQRNKGNFPGRFSGRQFSNSRSEMNVSTLELGDSALYLCASSLVRGANVLTFGAGSRLTVL.

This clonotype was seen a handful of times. CDR3 bases: TGTGCCAGCAGTCAACCGGGGAGCACCCAAGAGACCCAGTACTTC. Translated: CASSQPGSTQETQYF. The chain is built from TRBV12-3 or TRBV12-4 and TRBJ2-5; D is possibly TRBD2 (5 bases). This CDR3 contains 15 residues. V was trimmed by 5 bases and J by 1 base, leaving 14 bases between them.

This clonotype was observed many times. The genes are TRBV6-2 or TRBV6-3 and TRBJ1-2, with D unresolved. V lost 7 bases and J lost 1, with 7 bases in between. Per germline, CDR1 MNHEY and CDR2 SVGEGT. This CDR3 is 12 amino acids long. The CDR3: CASTQDNYGYTF. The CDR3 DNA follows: TGTGCCAGCACTCAGGATAACTATGGCTACACCTTC.

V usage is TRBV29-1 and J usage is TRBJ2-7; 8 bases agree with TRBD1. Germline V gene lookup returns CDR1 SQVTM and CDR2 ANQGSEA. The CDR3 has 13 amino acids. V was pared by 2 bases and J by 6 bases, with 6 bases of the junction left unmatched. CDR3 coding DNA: TGCAGCGTTGAAAGACAGGGGTTCGGCGAGCAGTACTTC. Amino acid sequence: CSVERQGFGEQYF.

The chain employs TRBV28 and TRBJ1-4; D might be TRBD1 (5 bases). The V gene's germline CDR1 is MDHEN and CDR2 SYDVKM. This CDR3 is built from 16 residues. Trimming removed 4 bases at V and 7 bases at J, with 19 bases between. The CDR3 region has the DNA TGTGCCAGCAGTTCCCCCCAGACAGCTAGGAGTGAAAAACTGTTTTTT. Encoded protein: CASSSPQTARSEKLFF.

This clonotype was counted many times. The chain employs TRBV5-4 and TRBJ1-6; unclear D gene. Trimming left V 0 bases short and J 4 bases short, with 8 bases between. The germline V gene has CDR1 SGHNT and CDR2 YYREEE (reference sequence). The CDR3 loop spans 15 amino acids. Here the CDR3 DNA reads TGTGCCAGCAGCTTGGGGGCGAATTATAATTCACCCCTCCACTTT. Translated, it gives CASSLGANYNSPLHF.

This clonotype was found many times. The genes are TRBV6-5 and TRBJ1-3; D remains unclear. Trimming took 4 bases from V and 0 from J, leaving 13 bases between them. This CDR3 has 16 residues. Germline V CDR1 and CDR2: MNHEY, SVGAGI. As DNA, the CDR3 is TGTGCCAGCAGTTGGCAGGCGTCGACCTCTGGAAACACCATATATTTT. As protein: CASSWQASTSGNTIYF.

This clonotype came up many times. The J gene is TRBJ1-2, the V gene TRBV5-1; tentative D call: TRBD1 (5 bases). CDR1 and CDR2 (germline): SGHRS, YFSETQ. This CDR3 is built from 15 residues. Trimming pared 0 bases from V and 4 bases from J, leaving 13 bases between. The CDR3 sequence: CASSLERGVSYGYTF. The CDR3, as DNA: TGCGCCAGCAGCTTGGAAAGGGGAGTAAGCTATGGCTACACCTTC.

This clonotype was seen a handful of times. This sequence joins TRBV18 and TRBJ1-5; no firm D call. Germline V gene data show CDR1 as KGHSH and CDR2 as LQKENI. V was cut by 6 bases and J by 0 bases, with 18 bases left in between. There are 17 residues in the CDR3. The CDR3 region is CASSSLREVGSNQPQHF. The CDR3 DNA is TGTGCCAGCTCGTCCCTTCGGGAGGTTGGTAGCAATCAGCCCCAGCATTTT.

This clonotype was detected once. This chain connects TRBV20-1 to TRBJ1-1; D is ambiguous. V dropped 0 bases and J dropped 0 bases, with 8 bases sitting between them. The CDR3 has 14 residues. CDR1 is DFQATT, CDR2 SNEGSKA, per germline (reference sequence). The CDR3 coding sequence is TGCAGTGCTAGAGAGCCAGGCATGAACACTGAAGCTTTCTTT. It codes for CSAREPGMNTEAFF.

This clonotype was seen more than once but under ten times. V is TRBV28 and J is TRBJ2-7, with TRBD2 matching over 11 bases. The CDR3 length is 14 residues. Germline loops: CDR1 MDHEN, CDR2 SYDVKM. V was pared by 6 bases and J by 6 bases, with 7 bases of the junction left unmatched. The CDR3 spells CASSPGTSGGEQYF. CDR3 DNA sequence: TGTGCCAGCAGCCCCGGGACTAGCGGCGGCGAGCAGTACTTC. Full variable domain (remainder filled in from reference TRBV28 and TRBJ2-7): DVKVTQSSRYLVKRTGEKVFLECVQDMDHENMFWYRQDPGLGLRLIYFSYDVKMKEKGDIPEGYSVSREKKERFSLILESASTNQTSMYLCASSPGTSGGEQYFGPGTRLTVT.

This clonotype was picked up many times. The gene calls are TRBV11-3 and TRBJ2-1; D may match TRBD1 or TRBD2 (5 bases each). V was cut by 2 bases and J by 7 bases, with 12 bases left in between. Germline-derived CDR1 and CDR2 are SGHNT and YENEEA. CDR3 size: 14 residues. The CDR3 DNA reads TGTGCCAGCAGCTTACGGGGCGATAGGAATGAGCAGTTCTTC. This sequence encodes CASSLRGDRNEQFF.

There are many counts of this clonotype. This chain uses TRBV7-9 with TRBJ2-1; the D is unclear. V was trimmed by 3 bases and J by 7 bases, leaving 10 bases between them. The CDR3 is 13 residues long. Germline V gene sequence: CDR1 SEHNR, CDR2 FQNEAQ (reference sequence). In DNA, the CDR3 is TGTGCCAGCAGCTTGTCGTACGAAAATGAGCAGTTCTTC. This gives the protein CASSLSYENEQFF.

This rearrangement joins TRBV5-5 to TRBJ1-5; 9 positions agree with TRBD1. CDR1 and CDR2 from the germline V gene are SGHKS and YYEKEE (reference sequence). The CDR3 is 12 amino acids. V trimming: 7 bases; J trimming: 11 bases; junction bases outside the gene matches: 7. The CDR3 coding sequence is TGTGCCAGCCACACCGACAGGGGGGCCCAGCATTTT. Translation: CASHTDRGAQHF.

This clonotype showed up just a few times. The CDR3 nucleotides are TGTGCCAGCAGTTTCGCTAGGACAGGGGAAGAGTCACCCCTCCACTTT. It codes for CASSFARTGEESPLHF. J is TRBJ1-6 and V is TRBV12-3 or TRBV12-4; 9 bases fit TRBD1. The CDR3 has 16 residues. J lost 10 bases, V lost 3 bases, and 10 bases had no gene match.

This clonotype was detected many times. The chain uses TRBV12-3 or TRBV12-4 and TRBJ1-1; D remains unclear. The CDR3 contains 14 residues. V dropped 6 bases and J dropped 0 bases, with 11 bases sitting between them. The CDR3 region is CASRAGEMNTEAFF. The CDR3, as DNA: TGTGCCAGCAGGGCAGGCGAGATGAACACTGAAGCTTTCTTT.

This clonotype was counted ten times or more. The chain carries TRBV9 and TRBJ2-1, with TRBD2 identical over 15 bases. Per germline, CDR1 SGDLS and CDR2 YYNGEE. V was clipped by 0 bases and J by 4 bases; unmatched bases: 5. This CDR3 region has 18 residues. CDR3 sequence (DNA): TGTGCCAGCAGCGTAGTAGGGACTAGCGGGGGGCTATACAATGAGCAGTTCTTC. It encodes CASSVVGTSGGLYNEQFF.

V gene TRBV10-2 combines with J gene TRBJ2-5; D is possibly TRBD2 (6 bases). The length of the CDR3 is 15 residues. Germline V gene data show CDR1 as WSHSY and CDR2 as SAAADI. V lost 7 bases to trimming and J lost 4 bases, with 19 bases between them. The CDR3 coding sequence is TGCGCCAGCAAAAGACTAGGGTTCCGAGGAGAGACCCAGTACTTC. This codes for CASKRLGFRGETQYF.

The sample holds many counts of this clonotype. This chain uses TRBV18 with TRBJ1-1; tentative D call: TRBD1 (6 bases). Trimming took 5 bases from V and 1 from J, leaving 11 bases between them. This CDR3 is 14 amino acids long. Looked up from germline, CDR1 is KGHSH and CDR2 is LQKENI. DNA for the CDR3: TGTGCCAGCTCATCGACAGGAACGAACACTGAAGCTTTCTTT. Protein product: CASSSTGTNTEAFF.

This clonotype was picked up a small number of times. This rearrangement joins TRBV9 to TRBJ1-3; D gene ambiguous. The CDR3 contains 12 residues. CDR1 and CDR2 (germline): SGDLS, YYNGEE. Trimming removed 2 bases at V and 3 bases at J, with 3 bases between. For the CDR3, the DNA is TGTGCCAGCAGCGTGGATGGAAACACCATATATTTT. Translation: CASSVDGNTIYF.

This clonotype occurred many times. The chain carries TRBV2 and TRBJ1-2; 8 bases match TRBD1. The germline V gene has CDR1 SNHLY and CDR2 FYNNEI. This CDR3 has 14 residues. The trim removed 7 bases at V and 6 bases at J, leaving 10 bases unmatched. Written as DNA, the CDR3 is TGTGCCAGCACTCAACAGGGGGAGCGCGATGGCTACACCTTC. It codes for CASTQQGERDGYTF.

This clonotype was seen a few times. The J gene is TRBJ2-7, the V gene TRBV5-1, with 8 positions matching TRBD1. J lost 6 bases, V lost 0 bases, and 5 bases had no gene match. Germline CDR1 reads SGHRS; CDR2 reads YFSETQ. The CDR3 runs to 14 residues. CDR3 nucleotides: TGCGCCAGCAGCTTGGGACAGGGGTTTTCCGAGCAGTACTTC. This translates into CASSLGQGFSEQYF.